This TCR beta chain was identified in a study of a mutant IDH1 vaccine in newly diagnosed glioma. Study details: Beforehand, treatment had been radiotherapy, temozolomide, or both; the majority received both.

Time point: baseline, week 1 (first vaccination visit). Treatment defined: pre-vaccination baseline after standard-of-care therapy. Astrocytomas found in donors were new, WHO grade 3 or 4, IDH1-mutant and ATRX-lost. Germline V lookup: CDR1 MNHEY, CDR2 SVGAGI. Trimming took 5 bases from V and 2 from J, leaving 15 bases between them. The CDR3 runs 15 residues. The table came from immunoSEQ multiplex PCR; TCRdb's copy has only in-frame clones and leaves some out. Here the sample spans approximately 52,000 clones, over 65% being singletons. Study-wide results and caveats: Seemingly, pseudoprogression had no relation to changes in the top peripheral T cell clonotypes. Vaccine-induced immune responses occurred in more than 80% of patients.

Points on this clone: Its specificity is not known.

The V gene is TRBV6-5, the J gene TRBJ1-2, with D perhaps matching TRBD1 (6 bases). This receptor was taken from a woman aged 40 to 55 with glioma. Specimen: PBMCs, collected from a glioma patient treated with radiotherapy, temozolomide or both. CDR3 sequence reads: CASSRRQDLNYGYTF. CDR3 DNA: TGTGCCAGCAGTCGCAGACAGGACCTAAACTATGGCTACACCTTC.